The rows below give T cell receptor beta chains drawn from one sample of a study of blood T cell repertoires in COVID-19. Clones were read by immunoSEQ multiplex PCR, and TCRdb kept only the in-frame ones, dropping some. This table holds under 200,000 clones, about 87% found once. Source material: peripheral blood. Receptors were obtained from an older woman with COVID-19, enrolled during active disease. The CDR3 runs from the conserved cysteine through the conserved F or W. The order of the fields is V gene, D gene, J gene, CDR3 protein, CDR3 DNA. A D gene is named only where the DNA matches it firmly.

>TRBV3-1/TRBV3-2|.|TRBJ2-3
CASSPTADTQYF
TGTGCCAGCAGCCCTACCGCAGATACGCAGTATTTT
>TRBV5-4|.|TRBJ1-5
CASSSGGDGNQPQHF
TGTGCCAGCAGCTCAGGAGGGGACGGCAATCAGCCCCAGCATTTT
>TRBV7-9|TRBD1|TRBJ1-6
CASSSDRESGLSPLHF
TGTGCCAGCAGCTCGGACAGGGAGTCTGGGTTATCACCCCTCCACTTT
>TRBV5-5|TRBD1|TRBJ2-7
CASETGPTYEQYF
TGTGCCAGCGAGACAGGGCCTACCTACGAGCAGTACTTC
>TRBV11-2|TRBD1|TRBJ1-2
CASSMTGHNYGYTF
TGTGCCAGCAGCATGACAGGGCACAATTATGGCTACACCTTC
>TRBV28|TRBD1|TRBJ1-4
CASSLPHRGDNEKLFF
TGTGCCAGCAGTTTGCCTCACAGGGGCGATAATGAAAAACTGTTTTTT
>TRBV2|.|TRBJ2-3
CASSPGTDTQYF
TGTGCCAGCTCGCCGGGGACAGATACGCAGTATTTT
>TRBV7-3|TRBD2|TRBJ2-1
CASSSGTSYYNEQFF
TGTGCCAGCAGCTCCGGGACTAGCTACTACAATGAGCAGTTCTTC
>TRBV5-1|TRBD1|TRBJ2-6
CASSLRQGGSGANVLTF
TGCGCCAGCAGCCTCCGACAGGGGGGCTCTGGGGCCAACGTCCTGACTTTC
>TRBV18|.|TRBJ2-2
CASSPGAPVNTGELFF
TGTGCCAGCTCACCGGGGGCCCCGGTAAACACCGGGGAGCTGTTTTTT
>TRBV7-9|.|TRBJ1-2
CASSLSGGSLLEPSYGYTF
TGTGCCAGCAGCTTAAGCGGCGGGTCCCTCCTGGAACCGAGCTATGGCTACACCTTC
>TRBV3-1/TRBV3-2|TRBD2|TRBJ2-3
CASSQLLSSGGPGGNTQYF
TGTGCCAGCAGCCAACTACTGAGTAGCGGGGGCCCGGGGGGGAATACGCAGTATTTT
>TRBV5-1|.|TRBJ2-1
CASSLGGRGPSLDEQFF
TGCGCCAGCAGCTTGGGGGGAAGAGGGCCAAGTTTAGATGAGCAGTTCTTC
>TRBV5-6|.|TRBJ2-7
CASSFSGTLPNYEQYF
TGTGCCAGCAGCTTTAGTGGGACTCTCCCAAACTACGAGCAGTACTTC